Each of the 16 T cell receptor beta chains below was sequenced from the same sample in a study of blood T cell repertoires in COVID-19. The assay was immunoSEQ multiplex PCR, and TCRdb's table has in-frame clones only and misses some. The profile covers nearly 200,000 clones, with around 85% appearing a single time and approximately 0.9% taken by the ten largest. Input material: peripheral blood. The receptors were sampled from a man aged 55 to 70 with COVID-19, enrolled during active disease.

The J gene is TRBJ2-7, the V gene TRBV4-1; D unresolved. Germline lookup yields CDR1 MGHRA and CDR2 YSYEKL. V gave up 0 bases and J gave up 7 bases, with 7 bases separating them. The CDR3 loop spans 12 amino acids. The CDR3 protein is CASSQEVGEQYF. The CDR3 nucleotides read TGCGCCAGCAGCCAAGAGGTCGGGGAGCAGTACTTC.

V gene TRBV29-1 combines with J gene TRBJ2-2, with TRBD1 as a possible D gene (6 bases). There are 15 residues in the CDR3. Germline lookup yields CDR1 SQVTM and CDR2 ANQGSEA. V was cut by 7 bases and J by 2 bases, with 17 bases left in between. The CDR3 spells CSALARTANTGELFF. CDR3 nucleotides: TGCAGCGCTTTAGCCCGGACAGCAAACACCGGGGAGCTGTTTTTT.

This clone was seen a single time. This chain links TRBV6-5 with TRBJ1-1, with D perhaps matching TRBD1 (6 bases). V lost 4 bases and J 1 base, leaving 10 bases between the germline ends. From germline, CDR1 is MNHEY and CDR2 SVGAGI. The CDR3 consists of 14 residues. The CDR3 nucleotides read TGTGCCAGCAGTTCCGGGACAACGAACACTGAAGCTTTCTTT. Translation: CASSSGTTNTEAFF.

This chain joins TRBV9 and TRBJ1-2; TRBD1 is a possible D gene (6 bases). This CDR3 is 13 amino acids long. The V gene lost 4 bases and the J gene lost 8 bases, with 15 bases spanning the gap. Germline CDR1 and CDR2: SGDLS and YYNGEE. The CDR3 nucleotides read TGTGCCAGCAGCCTCACAGGGTGGGAAGGCTACACCTTC. Its translation: CASSLTGWEGYTF.

This clone was detected only a few times. The chain uses TRBV7-9 and TRBJ1-1, with D perhaps matching TRBD1 (6 bases). Between the trimmed V and J ends, which lost 5 bases and 6 bases, there was a span of 10 bases. Germline CDR1 reads SEHNR; CDR2 reads FQNEAQ (reference sequence). The CDR3 runs to 12 residues. The CDR3 DNA follows: TGTGCCAGCAGCCCCTCAGGGGCTGAAGCTTTCTTT. Protein product: CASSPSGAEAFF.

This chain joins TRBV30 and TRBJ1-6, with TRBD1 matching 9 bases. Germline CDR1 and CDR2: GTSNPN and SVGIG (reference sequence). V shed 4 bases, J shed 4 bases, and the junction held 8 bases outside the gene matches. CDR3 length equals 16 residues. The DNA of the CDR3 is TGTGCCTGGACAAGAGACAGGGGGTTTTATAATTCACCCCTCCACTTT. It is translated as CAWTRDRGFYNSPLHF.

The chain joins TRBV28 to TRBJ1-5; 7 bases match TRBD1. Germline V lookup: CDR1 MDHEN, CDR2 SYDVKM. The trim removed 3 bases at V and 3 bases at J, leaving 5 bases unmatched. The CDR3 runs 15 residues. This CDR3 reads CASSFSGGYNQPQHF. CDR3 nucleotide sequence: TGTGCCAGCAGTTTTTCAGGGGGATACAATCAGCCCCAGCATTTT.

This clone has ten or more counts. This chain connects TRBV30 to TRBJ1-2; 9 nucleotides line up with TRBD1. Per the germline V gene, CDR1 is GTSNPN and CDR2 is SVGIG (reference sequence). This CDR3 has 15 residues. The V and J ends lost 0 bases and 4 bases, in that order; junction bases with no gene match: 6. CDR3 DNA sequence: TGTGCCTGGAGTGTAGGGACAGGGATTCCCTATGGCTACACCTTC. It is translated as CAWSVGTGIPYGYTF.

The chain is built from TRBV2 and TRBJ1-6, with 7 positions matching TRBD1. The V segment lost 6 bases and the J segment 6 bases; nucleotides outside the gene matches: 11. Per the germline V gene, CDR1 is SNHLY and CDR2 is FYNNEI. The CDR3 runs 16 residues. CDR3 loop: CASRIDREVLNSPLHF. The CDR3 DNA follows: TGTGCCAGCAGGATCGACAGGGAAGTCCTTAATTCACCCCTCCACTTT.

The rearrangement links TRBV9 to TRBJ2-1, with D perhaps TRBD1 (6 bases). Germline CDR1 reads SGDLS; CDR2 reads YYNGEE. The CDR3 totals 14 residues. The ends were cut back, 0 bases at V and 5 bases at J, with 9 bases in the middle. This CDR3 is CASSVEGHNNEQFF. In nucleotides, the CDR3 is TGTGCCAGCAGCGTAGAGGGACATAACAATGAGCAGTTCTTC. Complete variable domain (other parts from reference TRBV9 and TRBJ2-1): DSGVTQTPKHLITATGQRVTLRCSPRSGDLSVYWYQQSLDQGLQFLIQYYNGEERAKGNILERFSAQQFPDLHSELNLSSLELGDSALYFCASSVEGHNNEQFFGPGTRLTVL.

V and J are TRBV7-8 and TRBJ2-1, with 8 nucleotides matching TRBD1. Germline assignment: CDR1 SGHVS and CDR2 FQNEAQ. Unmatched junction bases numbered 7, after V lost 5 bases and J lost 7 bases. The CDR3 totals 14 residues. The CDR3 DNA reads TGTGCCAGCAGCCAGGGACAGGACTGGAATGAGCAGTTCTTC. It yields the protein CASSQGQDWNEQFF.

The rearrangement joins TRBV18 to TRBJ1-5, with 7 nucleotides matching TRBD1. With V trimmed by 6 bases and J by 7 bases, 6 bases remained unmatched. The CDR3 runs to 13 residues. The germline CDR1 and CDR2 sequences are KGHSH and LQKENI. Here the CDR3 reads CASSRDSEQPQHF. Written as DNA, the CDR3 is TGTGCCAGCTCTCGGGACAGCGAACAGCCCCAGCATTTT. Filled out from reference TRBV18 and TRBJ1-5, the complete variable domain reads NAGVMQNPRHLVRRRGQEARLRCSPMKGHSHVYWYRQLPEEGLKFMVYLQKENIIDESGMPKERFSAEFPKEGPSILRIQQVVRGDSAAYFCASSRDSEQPQHFGDGTRLSIL.

The V gene is TRBV12-3 or TRBV12-4, the J gene TRBJ2-1; the D gene is possibly TRBD1 (6 bases). V was shortened by 6 bases and J by 12 bases, with 15 bases between the two germline ends. This CDR3 region has 12 residues. CDR3 region: CASSWTVIGQFF. The CDR3 DNA reads as TGTGCCAGCAGCTGGACAGTAATAGGGCAGTTCTTC.

V usage is TRBV27 and J usage is TRBJ2-1; perhaps TRBD2 as D (6 bases). Trimming stripped 2 bases from V and 0 bases from J, with 14 bases between. The CDR3 runs to 17 residues. Germline V gene data show CDR1 as MNHEY and CDR2 as SMNVEV (reference sequence). Here the CDR3 reads CASSLGGAGSSYNEQFF. CDR3 DNA sequence: TGTGCCAGCAGTTTAGGGGGTGCGGGGAGCTCCTACAATGAGCAGTTCTTC.

The V gene is TRBV2, the J gene TRBJ2-1, with a weak D call TRBD1 (5 bases). The germline V and J ends were trimmed by 6 bases and 6 bases, with 12 bases remaining between them. Germline V gives CDR1 SNHLY, CDR2 FYNNEI. The CDR3 runs 13 residues. The CDR3 spells CASRVQVFNEQFF. The CDR3 bases are TGTGCCAGCAGGGTACAGGTGTTCAATGAGCAGTTCTTC. Supplemented by reference TRBV2 and TRBJ2-1, the full variable domain reads EPEVTQTPSHQVTQMGQEVILRCVPISNHLYFYWYRQILGQKVEFLVSFYNNEISEKSEIFDDQFSVERPDGSNFTLKIRSTKLEDSAMYFCASRVQVFNEQFFGPGTRLTVL.

In its sample, this clone was seen once. This chain connects TRBV9 to TRBJ2-5; 10 bases are a match to TRBD1. Germline V gene data show CDR1 as SGDLS and CDR2 as YYNGEE. V lost 0 bases to trimming and J lost 2 bases; unmatched junction nucleotides: 4. The CDR3 is made up of 16 amino acids. As DNA, the CDR3 is TGTGCCAGCAGCGTAGATGGGACAGGGGTTCAAGAGACCCAGTACTTC. This sequence encodes CASSVDGTGVQETQYF.